The clone carrying this T cell receptor beta chain was seen a few times. What it binds is unknown. This sample stems from a study of T cells in Graves' hyperthyroidism and ophthalmopathy. Study at large: Prior to any treatment, at the point of initial diagnosis, peripheral blood was collected.

What was amplified from RNA transcripts were TCR beta CDR3 regions. The study used the HTBI primer set for a first-round RT-PCR of the TCR CDR3. Using its own MiXCR run on the multiplex PCR reads, TCRdb lists one record per CDR3 protein. The sample comprises more than 350,000 distinct CDR3 sequences, roughly 15% of which are singletons, and about 21% rests with the top ten. Trimming stripped 4 bases from V and 3 bases from J, with 14 bases between. This CDR3 region has 14 residues. Germline values: CDR1 SGHDT, CDR2 YYEEEE. Broader study findings: Ophthalmopathy was identified by the model a median around 6.9 months ahead of onset.

The genes are TRBV5-6 and TRBJ2-7, with a tentative D call TRBD2 (5 bases). Material: blood. The receptor was derived from a woman in her fifties or sixties with Graves' ophthalmopathy. In DNA form, the CDR3 reads TGTGCCAGCAGCGTCGCCGGGGTGGACTACGAGCAGTACTTC. It specifies CASSVAGVDYEQYF. Full variable domain (remainder filled in from reference TRBV5-6 and TRBJ2-7): DAGVTQSPTHLIKTRGQQVTLRCSPKSGHDTVSWYQQALGQGPQFIFQYYEEEERQRGNFPDRFSGHQFPNYSSELNVNALLLGDSALYLCASSVAGVDYEQYFGPGTRLTVT.